These 19 T cell receptor beta chains share one sample of origin, sequenced in a study of T cells in tuberculosis. Only in-frame clones appear in the TCRdb table, and some are missing; sequencing was by immunoSEQ multiplex PCR. The data contain about 43,000 clones, 94% of them singletons. Material: PBMCs. The source is a donor aged 10 to 29 with latent tuberculosis or without tuberculosis infection. Some clones in this sample may be carry-over from other donors' samples.

V is TRBV6-5 and J is TRBJ2-3; TRBD2 might be the D (7 bases). Trimming removed 2 bases at V and 4 bases at J, with 10 bases between. Germline lookup yields CDR1 MNHEY and CDR2 SVGAGI. This CDR3 region has 14 residues. CDR3 sequence reads: CASSYGGGPDTQYF. In DNA, the CDR3 is TGTGCCAGCAGTTACGGGGGGGGCCCAGATACGCAGTATTTT.

V is TRBV20-1 and J is TRBJ2-1; possible D gene TRBD2, 5 bases. The germline V gene has CDR1 DFQATT and CDR2 SNEGSKA (reference sequence). V gave up 4 bases and J gave up 13 bases, with 11 bases separating them. CDR3 length: 10 amino acids. The CDR3 region has the DNA TGCAGTGCTACCAGACTAATCCAGTTCTTC. It specifies CSATRLIQFF.

The rearrangement uses TRBV28 and TRBJ2-7, with 7 bases that match TRBD1. Germline-derived CDR1 and CDR2 are MDHEN and SYDVKM. The CDR3 sequence is 15 residues long. Germline trimming cut 1 base from V and 6 bases from J; bases unmatched to any gene: 9. CDR3 in amino acids: CASSLYGPTGVEQYF. CDR3 DNA sequence: TGTGCCAGCAGTTTATACGGCCCCACAGGGGTCGAGCAGTACTTC. The full variable domain, completed using reference TRBV28 and TRBJ2-7, is DVKVTQSSRYLVKRTGEKVFLECVQDMDHENMFWYRQDPGLGLRLIYFSYDVKMKEKGDIPEGYSVSREKKERFSLILESASTNQTSMYLCASSLYGPTGVEQYFGPGTRLTVT.

This chain joins TRBV11-2 and TRBJ2-1; D may be TRBD2 (6 bases). CDR3 length equals 15 residues. V shed 0 bases and J shed 8 bases, with 14 bases lying between them. Germline V gives CDR1 SGHAT, CDR2 FQNNGV. CDR3 protein: CASSLEGLSGYEQFF. The DNA of the CDR3 is TGTGCCAGCAGCTTAGAGGGACTTAGCGGCTATGAGCAGTTCTTC.

This clone was seen a handful of times. V and J are TRBV28 and TRBJ1-2; D is uncertain. V lost 6 bases to trimming and J lost 4 bases, with 12 bases between them. This CDR3 has 13 residues. Per the germline V gene, CDR1 is MDHEN and CDR2 is SYDVKM. The CDR3 loop reads CASSPRVSYGYTF. CDR3 DNA sequence: TGTGCCAGCAGCCCGAGGGTATCCTATGGCTACACCTTC.

The chain uses TRBV10-3 and TRBJ1-5; D unresolved. The CDR3 is 12 amino acids. The V and J ends lost 5 bases and 4 bases respectively, with 6 bases between them. Germline V CDR1 and CDR2: ENHRY, SYGVKD. The CDR3 region is CAISPNNQPQHF. In nucleotides, the CDR3 is TGTGCCATCAGTCCAAATAATCAGCCCCAGCATTTT.

This clone was seen a single time. The V gene is TRBV7-3, the J gene TRBJ2-1; D perhaps matches TRBD2 (6 bases). V lost 5 bases, J lost 0 bases, and 11 bases lay in between. From germline, CDR1 is SGHTA and CDR2 FQGTGA. The CDR3 is 15 amino acids. CDR3 coding DNA: TGTGCCAGCAGCCCTGGGACTTTCTCCTACAATGAGCAGTTCTTC. Protein product: CASSPGTFSYNEQFF.

The V and J genes are TRBV28 and TRBJ2-3; possibly TRBD2 for D (5 bases). Germline V gene data show CDR1 as MDHEN and CDR2 as SYDVKM. This CDR3 is 15 amino acids long. The ends were cut back, 5 bases at V and 2 bases at J, with 14 bases in the middle. CDR3 in amino acids: CASSHEAGNTDTQYF. The CDR3 DNA follows: TGTGCCAGCAGTCACGAGGCGGGTAACACAGATACGCAGTATTTT. Full variable domain (rest looked up from reference TRBV28 and TRBJ2-3): DVKVTQSSRYLVKRTGEKVFLECVQDMDHENMFWYRQDPGLGLRLIYFSYDVKMKEKGDIPEGYSVSREKKERFSLILESASTNQTSMYLCASSHEAGNTDTQYFGPGTRLTVL.

The chain carries TRBV29-1 and TRBJ1-4; 10 positions match TRBD1. The CDR3 is 13 amino acids. The V gene end was trimmed by 7 bases and the J gene end by 5 bases; junction bases not matched to a gene: 4. Per germline, CDR1 SQVTM and CDR2 ANQGSEA. The CDR3 region is CSAAGQGNEKLFF. The CDR3 DNA is TGCAGCGCCGCGGGACAGGGGAATGAAAAACTGTTTTTT. Using reference TRBV29-1 and TRBJ1-4 for the parts outside the CDR3, the full variable domain is SAVISQKPSRDICQRGTSLTIQCQVDSQVTMMFWYRQQPGQSLTLIATANQGSEATYESGFVIDKFPISRPNLTFSTLTVSNMSPEDSSIYLCSAAGQGNEKLFFGSGTQLSVL.

This sequence joins TRBV9 and TRBJ2-1, with TRBD2 matching over 8 bases. The CDR3 totals 16 residues. V lost 4 bases, J lost 6 bases, and 12 bases stayed unmatched. Germline V gene lookup returns CDR1 SGDLS and CDR2 YYNGEE. CDR3 bases: TGTGCCAGCAGCAGGAACACGGGAGGGCCGGGCAATGAGCAGTTCTTC. Translation gives CASSRNTGGPGNEQFF.

The gene calls are TRBV7-3 and TRBJ2-1; a possible D gene is TRBD2 (6 bases). Germline V lookup: CDR1 SGHTA, CDR2 FQGTGA. The germline V and J ends were trimmed by 3 bases and 4 bases, with 16 bases remaining between them. CDR3 size: 16 residues. The CDR3 coding sequence is TGTGCCAGCAGCTTTAATCCGGGACTCTCTTACAATGAGCAGTTCTTC. Residues: CASSFNPGLSYNEQFF. The full variable domain, rest sourced from reference TRBV7-3 and TRBJ2-1, is GAGVSQTPSNKVTEKGKYVELRCDPISGHTALYWYRQSLGQGPEFLIYFQGTGAADDSGLPNDRFFAVRPEGSVSTLKIQRTERGDSAVYLCASSFNPGLSYNEQFFGPGTRLTVL.

This chain joins TRBV29-1 and TRBJ2-3; no clear D gene. CDR3 size: 10 residues. The germline gives CDR1 SQVTM, CDR2 ANQGSEA. V was shortened by 4 bases and J by 6 bases, with 5 bases between the two germline ends. The CDR3 spells CSVVGDTQYF. The CDR3 DNA reads as TGCAGCGTTGTCGGGGATACGCAGTATTTT.

This clone was detected only once. This sequence joins TRBV7-2 and TRBJ2-7; 16 bases map to TRBD2. The CDR3 has 18 amino acids. J gave up 5 bases and V 5 bases, and 12 bases lay outside the gene matches. CDR1 is SGHTA and CDR2 is FQGNSA in the germline V gene. The CDR3, as DNA: TGTGCCAGCAGCGGCAGGGGGACTAGCGGGAGGGCCGCCAACGAGCAGTACTTC. Translated: CASSGRGTSGRAANEQYF.

The chain carries TRBV28 and TRBJ1-1; perhaps TRBD1 as D (5 bases). Per the germline V gene, CDR1 is MDHEN and CDR2 is SYDVKM. With 8 bases removed from V and 1 base from J, the gap between germline ends came to 14 bases. The CDR3 is 14 residues long. CDR3 amino acids: CASAPGGENTEAFF. Here the CDR3 DNA reads TGTGCCAGCGCTCCAGGAGGGGAGAACACTGAAGCTTTCTTT. The full variable domain, completed using reference TRBV28 and TRBJ1-1, is DVKVTQSSRYLVKRTGEKVFLECVQDMDHENMFWYRQDPGLGLRLIYFSYDVKMKEKGDIPEGYSVSREKKERFSLILESASTNQTSMYLCASAPGGENTEAFFGQGTRLTVV.

The genes are TRBV2 and TRBJ1-2; TRBD1 aligns across 8 bases. This CDR3 is 13 amino acids long. Germline-derived CDR1 and CDR2 are SNHLY and FYNNEI. The trim removed 5 bases at V and 4 bases at J, leaving 3 bases unmatched. The chain's CDR3 is CASSLTGAYGYTF. The CDR3 bases are TGTGCCAGCAGTCTGACAGGGGCCTATGGCTACACCTTC.

J is TRBJ2-1 and V is TRBV4-3; 7 nucleotides agree with TRBD1. The germline gives CDR1 LGHNA, CDR2 YSLEER. The CDR3 totals 14 residues. Trimming cost V 3 bases and J 10 bases; bases outside gene matches: 9. DNA for the CDR3: TGCGCCAGCAGCCACGAGGGGGCCGGGACAGAGCAGTTCTTC. This sequence encodes CASSHEGAGTEQFF.

The chain has TRBV27 and TRBJ2-2, with 7 bases that match TRBD1. There are 14 residues in the CDR3. Germline V gene lookup returns CDR1 MNHEY and CDR2 SMNVEV (reference sequence). Germline trimming cut 5 bases from V and 1 base from J; bases unmatched to any gene: 1. The CDR3: CASSNRGNTGELFF. CDR3 DNA sequence: TGTGCCAGCAGTAACAGGGGGAACACCGGGGAGCTGTTTTTT.

This chain joins TRBV2 and TRBJ1-2; TRBD1 matches 7 bases. The CDR3 has 16 residues. Trimming took 1 base from V and 3 from J; bases not matched to a gene: 8. Germline CDR1 and CDR2: SNHLY and FYNNEI. DNA of the CDR3: TGTGCCAGCAGTGAAGAGTTAGGGGGACAGTACTATGGCTACACCTTC. This sequence encodes CASSEELGGQYYGYTF.

The chain combines TRBV19 with TRBJ2-5, with 8 bases identical to TRBD1. This CDR3 region has 16 residues. J lost 5 bases, V lost 4 bases, and 12 bases had no gene match. Germline V gene lookup returns CDR1 LNHDA and CDR2 SQIVND (reference sequence). CDR3 bases: TGTGCCAGTAGTACCAGGGGGCGCGTTTCGGTGGAGACCCAGTACTTC. Residues: CASSTRGRVSVETQYF.